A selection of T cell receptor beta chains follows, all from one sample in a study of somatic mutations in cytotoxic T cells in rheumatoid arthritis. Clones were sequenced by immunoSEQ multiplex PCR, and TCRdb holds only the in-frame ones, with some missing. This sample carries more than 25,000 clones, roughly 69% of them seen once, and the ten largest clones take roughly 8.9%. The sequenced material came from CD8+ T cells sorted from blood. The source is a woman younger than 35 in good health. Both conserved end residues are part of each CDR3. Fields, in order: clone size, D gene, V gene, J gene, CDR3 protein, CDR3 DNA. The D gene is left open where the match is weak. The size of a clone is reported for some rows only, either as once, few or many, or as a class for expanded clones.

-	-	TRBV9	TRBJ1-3	CASGGPSGNTIYF	TGTGCCAGCGGGGGCCCGTCGGGAAACACCATATATTTT
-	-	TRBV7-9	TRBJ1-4	CASSLRGREKLFF	TGTGCCAGCAGCTTAAGGGGTCGGGAAAAACTGTTTTTT
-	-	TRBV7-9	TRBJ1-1	CASSPTDANTEAFF	TGTGCCAGCAGTCCGACTGACGCGAACACTGAAGCTTTCTTT
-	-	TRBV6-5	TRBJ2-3	CASSSRGWGLTDTQYF	TGTGCCAGCAGTTCTCGGGGCTGGGGTCTCACAGATACGCAGTATTTT
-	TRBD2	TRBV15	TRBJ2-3	CATSRASGSTDTQYF	TGTGCCACCAGCAGAGCTAGCGGGAGCACAGATACGCAGTATTTT
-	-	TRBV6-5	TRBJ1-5	CASSSGSNQPQHF	TGTGCCAGCAGTTCTGGGTCCAATCAGCCCCAGCATTTT
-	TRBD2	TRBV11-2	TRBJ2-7	CASSQTPGTSGTFYEQYF	TGTGCCAGCAGCCAAACCCCCGGGACTAGCGGGACTTTCTACGAGCAGTACTTC
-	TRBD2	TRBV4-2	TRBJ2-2	CASSHRSPSGGAHTGELFF	TGTGCCAGCAGCCACCGTAGCCCCAGCGGGGGGGCCCACACCGGGGAGCTGTTTTTT
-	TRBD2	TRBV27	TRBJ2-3	CASSSYSGSGSPSTDTQYF	TGTGCCAGCAGTAGCTATAGCGGGAGCGGGTCCCCTAGCACAGATACGCAGTATTTT
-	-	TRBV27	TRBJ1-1	CASRRQAWNTEAFF	TGTGCCAGCAGGCGACAGGCATGGAACACTGAAGCTTTCTTT
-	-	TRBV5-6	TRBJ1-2	CASSPRSGYGYTF	TGTGCCAGCAGCCCGAGGTCTGGGTATGGCTACACCTTC
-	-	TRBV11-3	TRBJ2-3	CASSLVGGVGDTQYF	TGTGCCAGCAGCTTAGTAGGGGGGGTCGGCGATACGCAGTATTTT
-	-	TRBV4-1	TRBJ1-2	CASSQEGGSNYGYTF	TGCGCCAGCAGCCAAGAGGGCGGTTCTAACTATGGCTACACCTTC
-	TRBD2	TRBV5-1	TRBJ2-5	CASSPTGLAGFETQYF	TGCGCCAGCAGCCCGACTGGACTAGCGGGATTTGAGACCCAGTACTTC
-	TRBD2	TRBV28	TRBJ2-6	CASSGLVVSGANVLTF	TGTGCCAGCTCGGGACTAGTCGTCTCTGGGGCCAACGTCCTGACTTTC
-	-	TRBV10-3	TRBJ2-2	CAIKGGVDANTGELFF	TGTGCCATCAAGGGGGGGGTGGACGCGAACACCGGGGAGCTGTTTTTT
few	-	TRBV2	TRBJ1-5	CASKRGGNQPQHF	TGTGCCAGCAAGCGGGGGGGAAATCAGCCCCAGCATTTT
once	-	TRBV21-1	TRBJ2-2	CASSPKERGRPGELFF	TGTGCCAGCAGCCCAAAGGAGCGGGGGAGGCCCGGGGAGCTGTTTTTT
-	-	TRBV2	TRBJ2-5	CASGRTETQYF	TGTGCCAGCGGGAGGACAGAGACCCAGTACTTC
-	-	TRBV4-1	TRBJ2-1	CASSPSGAGHSYNEQFF	TGCGCCAGCAGCCCCTCGGGAGCGGGCCATTCCTACAATGAGCAGTTCTTC
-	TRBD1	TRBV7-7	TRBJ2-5	CASSFGTGGLETQYF	TGTGCCAGCAGCTTCGGGACAGGGGGACTTGAGACCCAGTACTTC
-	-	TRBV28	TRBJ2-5	CASRGGYQETQYF	TGTGCCAGCAGAGGGGGGTACCAAGAGACCCAGTACTTC
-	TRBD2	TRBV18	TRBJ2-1	CASSPTSGSGNEQFF	TGTGCCAGCTCACCAACTAGCGGGAGTGGGAATGAGCAGTTCTTC
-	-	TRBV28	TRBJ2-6	CASSLGGANVLTF	TGTGCCAGCAGTTTGGGCGGGGCCAACGTCCTGACTTTC
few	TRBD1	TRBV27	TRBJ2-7	CASSLSGQFYEQYF	TGTGCCAGCAGTTTATCGGGACAGTTCTACGAGCAGTACTTC
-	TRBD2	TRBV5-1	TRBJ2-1	CASSLVSGSSYNEQFF	TGCGCCAGCAGCTTGGTTAGCGGGAGCTCCTACAATGAGCAGTTCTTC
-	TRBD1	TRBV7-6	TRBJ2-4	CASSLEVAGQGQNIQYF	TGTGCCAGCAGCTTAGAGGTGGCGGGACAGGGTCAAAACATTCAGTACTTC